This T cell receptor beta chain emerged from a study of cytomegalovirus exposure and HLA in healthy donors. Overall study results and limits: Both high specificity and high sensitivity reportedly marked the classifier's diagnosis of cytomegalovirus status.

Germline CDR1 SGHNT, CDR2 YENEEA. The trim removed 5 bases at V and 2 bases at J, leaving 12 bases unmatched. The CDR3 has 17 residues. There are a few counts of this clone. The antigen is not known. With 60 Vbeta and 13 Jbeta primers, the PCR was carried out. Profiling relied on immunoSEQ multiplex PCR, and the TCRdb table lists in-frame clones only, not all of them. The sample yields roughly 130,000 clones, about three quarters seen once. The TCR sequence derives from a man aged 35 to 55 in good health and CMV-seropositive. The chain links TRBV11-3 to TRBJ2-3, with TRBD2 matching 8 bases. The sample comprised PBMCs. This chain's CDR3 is CASSLGLASASTDTQYF. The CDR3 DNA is TGTGCCAGCAGCCTAGGACTAGCCTCTGCATCCACAGATACGCAGTATTTT.